This TCR beta chain was documented in a study of T cell repertoires in cytomegalovirus infection. Study information: Public signatures in TCR beta pointed to CMV infection and matching HLA type. General study points: CMV-specific TCR beta clonotypes restricted by HLA-C dominated the ex vivo response. Summed frequency of shared TCR beta families picked out CMV carriers who also had the relevant HLA.

This clonotype has ten or more counts. Its antigen remains unidentified. Trimming took 0 bases from V and 4 from J, leaving 16 bases between them. The CDR3 contains 16 residues. Germline loops: CDR1 SGHRS, CDR2 YFSETQ. TCRdb re-derived calls from the reads in MiXCR, one entry per CDR3 protein. This table holds under 250,000 distinct CDR3 sequences, over 9% found once. Sequencing used PBMCs. This receptor was taken from a human donor in good health (CMV status not recorded). Some clones in this sample may be carry-over from other donors' samples. This chain uses TRBV5-1 with TRBJ1-1, with TRBD1 as a possible D gene (5 bases). The CDR3, as DNA: TGCGCCAGCAGCTTGGAGCCCCCCCGGGGGGGCACTGAAGCTTTCTTT. Translated: CASSLEPPRGGTEAFF.